This T cell receptor beta chain was sequenced during a study of T cell changes during pregnancy in multiple sclerosis. CDR1 is MNHEY and CDR2 is SMNVEV in the germline V gene (reference sequence). This CDR3 contains 16 residues. Trimming cost V 4 bases and J 2 bases; bases outside gene matches: 10. Clones were sequenced by immunoSEQ multiplex PCR, and TCRdb holds only the in-frame ones, with some missing. The sample yields approximately 40,000 clones, under 95% seen once. The TCR originated in a female donor with multiple sclerosis, enrolled in a pregnancy study. The material sequenced was CD8+ T cells from peripheral blood mononuclear cells, taken in the third trimester of pregnancy. The chain links TRBV27 to TRBJ2-7; 8 nucleotides align to TRBD2. CDR3 sequence reads: CASSYFLGTSAYEQYF. CDR3 coding DNA: TGTGCCAGCAGTTATTTTTTAGGGACTAGTGCCTACGAGCAGTACTTC.